Presented here are 14 T cell receptor beta chains from one specimen sequenced in a study of cytomegalovirus exposure and HLA in healthy donors. PCR involved 60 Vbeta and 13 Jbeta primers. The protocol was immunoSEQ multiplex PCR, while the TCRdb copy is restricted to in-frame clones and leaves out a portion. The sample contains roughly 160,000 clones, roughly 80% of which appear only once. Specimen: PBMCs. The receptors shown here come from a man younger than 35 in good health and CMV-seropositive.

The chain recombines TRBV29-1 with TRBJ2-6, with TRBD2 matching over 12 bases. This CDR3 region has 16 residues. Losses at the gene ends were 5 bases for V and 4 bases for J; bases not matched to a gene: 6. Germline V lookup: CDR1 SQVTM, CDR2 ANQGSEA. CDR3 in amino acids: CSVHLAGGRGANVLTF. CDR3 DNA: TGCAGCGTTCATCTAGCGGGGGGGCGGGGGGCCAACGTCCTGACTTTC.

This chain connects TRBV6-5 to TRBJ1-1; 8 bases align to TRBD1. This CDR3 region has 14 residues. Germline CDR1 MNHEY, CDR2 SVGAGI. After removal of 2 bases from V and 6 bases from J, the junction contained 5 bases not matched to a gene. CDR3: CASSYRTGLAEAFF. CDR3 bases: TGTGCCAGCAGTTACAGGACAGGGTTAGCTGAAGCTTTCTTT.

The rearrangement links TRBV30 to TRBJ1-4; 9 nucleotides agree with TRBD1. This CDR3 contains 15 residues. Germline V gives CDR1 GTSNPN, CDR2 SVGIG (reference sequence). With V trimmed by 2 bases and J by 6 bases, 7 bases remained unmatched. CDR3 nucleotides: TGTGCCTGGAGTTCCGGAGACAGGGGGTATGAAAAACTGTTTTTT. Its translation: CAWSSGDRGYEKLFF.

The chain links TRBV4-3 to TRBJ1-4; 7 bases align to TRBD1. This CDR3 comprises 16 residues. From germline, CDR1 is LGHNA and CDR2 YSLEER. The trim removed 0 bases at V and 7 bases at J, leaving 8 bases unmatched. CDR3 DNA sequence: TGCGCCAGCAGCCAAGAAGCGACAGGGAGTGGTGAAAAACTGTTTTTT. It yields the protein CASSQEATGSGEKLFF.

This clone was seen a single time. CDR3 loop: CAWSVERNNEQFF. The CDR3, as DNA: TGTGCCTGGAGTGTAGAGAGAAACAATGAGCAGTTCTTC. The chain joins TRBV30 to TRBJ2-1; D is undetermined. V was trimmed by 0 bases and J by 5 bases, leaving 8 bases between them. This CDR3 region has 13 residues. CDR1 is GTSNPN and CDR2 is SVGIG in the germline V gene (reference sequence).

The chain has TRBV28 and TRBJ2-7; no clear D. This CDR3 contains 12 residues. Germline V gene sequence: CDR1 MDHEN, CDR2 SYDVKM. V was clipped by 6 bases and J by 4 bases, with 10 bases between them. The CDR3 DNA reads as TGTGCCAGCAGGATCGCGGCATACGAGCAGTACTTC. Translated: CASRIAAYEQYF.

V and J are TRBV5-1 and TRBJ2-3; TRBD2 is a possible D gene (6 bases). The CDR3 is 15 residues long. V was trimmed by 2 bases and J by 1 base, leaving 11 bases between them. From germline, CDR1 is SGHRS and CDR2 YFSETQ. CDR3 sequence: CASSLGTFGTDTQYF. The CDR3 region has the DNA TGCGCCAGCAGCTTAGGGACTTTCGGCACAGATACGCAGTATTTT. Full variable domain (remainder filled in from reference TRBV5-1 and TRBJ2-3): KAGVTQTPRYLIKTRGQQVTLSCSPISGHRSVSWYQQTPGQGLQFLFEYFSETQRNKGNFPGRFSGRQFSNSRSEMNVSTLELGDSALYLCASSLGTFGTDTQYFGPGTRLTVL.

The J gene is TRBJ1-3, the V gene TRBV7-2, with D possibly being TRBD1 (6 bases). The CDR3 totals 16 residues. The V end was cut by 3 bases, the J end by 0 bases, with 12 bases between. Germline CDR1 is SGHTA and CDR2 is FQGNSA. CDR3 loop: CASSLWGQVSGNTIYF. The CDR3 DNA reads as TGTGCCAGCAGCTTGTGGGGGCAAGTCTCTGGAAACACCATATATTTT.

The chain joins TRBV29-1 to TRBJ2-2, with 8 bases lining up with TRBD2. The CDR3 is 14 amino acids. Looked up from germline, CDR1 is SQVTM and CDR2 is ANQGSEA. Trimming cost V 6 bases and J 5 bases; bases outside gene matches: 8. CDR3 residues: CSVGGLAGTGELFF. The CDR3 region has the DNA TGCAGCGTGGGAGGACTAGCTGGTACCGGGGAGCTGTTTTTT.

The chain employs TRBV25-1 and TRBJ2-5; tentatively, D is TRBD1 (6 bases). CDR1 is MGHDK, CDR2 SYGVNS, per germline. V was pared by 0 bases and J by 3 bases, with 11 bases between. The CDR3 spans 15 residues. The DNA of the CDR3 is TGTGCCAGCAGTGAATACAGGGGATTGGAAGAGACCCAGTACTTC. This translates into CASSEYRGLEETQYF.

The chain couples TRBV11-1 to TRBJ1-2; D unresolved. Trimming shortened V by 1 base and J by 4 bases, and 13 bases separated the two germline ends. The CDR3 runs to 15 residues. Germline CDR1 is SGHAT and CDR2 is FQDESV (reference sequence). The CDR3 bases are TGTGCCAGCAGCTTAGGCCCCGGGGAATCCTATGGCTACACCTTC. Amino acid sequence: CASSLGPGESYGYTF.

The V gene is TRBV7-2, the J gene TRBJ1-1; the D is unclear. Germline V gene lookup returns CDR1 SGHTA and CDR2 FQGNSA. Deletions cut 5 bases from V and 0 bases from J, with 19 bases between. This CDR3 contains 17 residues. DNA for the CDR3: TGTGCCAGCAGCACCAGCTGGGAGGGCTCCATGAACACTGAAGCTTTCTTT. It codes for CASSTSWEGSMNTEAFF.

The CDR3: CAAGDSYTDTQYF. CDR3 coding DNA: TGTGCCGCCGGCGACAGCTACACAGATACGCAGTATTTT. This rearrangement joins TRBV7-2 to TRBJ2-3, with D maybe TRBD1 (5 bases). From germline, CDR1 is SGHTA and CDR2 FQGNSA. The CDR3 runs 13 residues. Trimming cost V 11 bases and J 2 bases, with 14 bases left between them.

The rearrangement joins TRBV29-1 to TRBJ1-1, with 7 positions matching TRBD1. CDR1 SQVTM and CDR2 ANQGSEA come from the germline V gene. This CDR3 has 12 residues. The junction had 6 bases not matched to a gene; V was cut back by 7 bases and J by 4 bases. DNA for the CDR3: TGCAGCGCTACGACAGGGCCCACTGAAGCTTTCTTT. Protein: CSATTGPTEAFF.